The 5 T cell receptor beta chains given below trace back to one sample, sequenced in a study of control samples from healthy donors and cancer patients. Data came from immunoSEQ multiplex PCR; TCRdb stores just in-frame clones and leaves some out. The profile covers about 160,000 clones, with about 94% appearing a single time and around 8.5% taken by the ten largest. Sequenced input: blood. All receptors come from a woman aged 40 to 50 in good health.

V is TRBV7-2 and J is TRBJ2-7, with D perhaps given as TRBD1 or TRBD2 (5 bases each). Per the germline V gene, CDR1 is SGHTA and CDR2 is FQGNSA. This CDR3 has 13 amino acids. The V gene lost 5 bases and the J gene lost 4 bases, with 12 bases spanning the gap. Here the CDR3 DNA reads TGTGCCAGCAGCCGCCGGGACGGTTACGAGCAGTACTTC. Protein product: CASSRRDGYEQYF.

The CDR3 DNA sequence: TGTGCCATCAGGGCCAACAGGGGACGAAGCTCCACTGAAGCTTTCTTT. It codes for CAIRANRGRSSTEAFF. V is TRBV10-3 and J is TRBJ1-1; 7 bases are shared with TRBD1. Per germline, CDR1 ENHRY and CDR2 SYGVKD. The CDR3 contains 16 residues. J gave up 4 bases and V 6 bases, and 14 bases lay outside the gene matches.

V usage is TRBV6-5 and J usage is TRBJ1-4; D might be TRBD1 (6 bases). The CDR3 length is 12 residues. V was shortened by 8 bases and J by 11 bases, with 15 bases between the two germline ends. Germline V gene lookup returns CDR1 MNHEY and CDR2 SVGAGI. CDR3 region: CASRGARGKLFF. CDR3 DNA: TGTGCCAGCCGGGGGGCTAGGGGGAAACTGTTTTTT.

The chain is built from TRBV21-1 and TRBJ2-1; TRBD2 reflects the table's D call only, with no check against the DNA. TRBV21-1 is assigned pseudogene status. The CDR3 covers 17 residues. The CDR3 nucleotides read TGTGCCAGCAGCAAAGTTCCCGATCGGGGGACCTACAATGAGCAGTTCTTC. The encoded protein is CASSKVPDRGTYNEQFF.

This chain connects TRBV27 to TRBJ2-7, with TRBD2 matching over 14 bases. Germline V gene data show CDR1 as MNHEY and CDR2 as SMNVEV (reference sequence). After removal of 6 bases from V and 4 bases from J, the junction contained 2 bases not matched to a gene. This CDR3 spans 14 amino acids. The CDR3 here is CASRTSGRGYEQYF. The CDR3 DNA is TGTGCCAGCAGGACTAGCGGGAGGGGATACGAGCAGTACTTC.